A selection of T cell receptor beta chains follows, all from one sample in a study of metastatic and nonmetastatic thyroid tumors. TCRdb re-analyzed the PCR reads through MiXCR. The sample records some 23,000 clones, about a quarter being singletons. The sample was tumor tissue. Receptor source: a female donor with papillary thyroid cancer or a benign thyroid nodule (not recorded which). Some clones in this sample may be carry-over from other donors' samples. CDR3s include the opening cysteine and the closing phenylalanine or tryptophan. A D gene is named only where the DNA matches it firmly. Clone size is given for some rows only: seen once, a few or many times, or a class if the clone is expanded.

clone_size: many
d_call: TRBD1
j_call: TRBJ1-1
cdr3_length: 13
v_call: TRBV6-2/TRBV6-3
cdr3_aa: CASSQTGGIEAFF
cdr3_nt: TGTGCCAGCAGTCAAACAGGGGGCATTGAAGCTTTCTTT

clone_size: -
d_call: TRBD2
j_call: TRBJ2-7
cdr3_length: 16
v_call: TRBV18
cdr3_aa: CASSPRGSGESYEQYF
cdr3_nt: TGTGCCAGCTCACCAAGAGGGAGCGGGGAGTCCTACGAGCAGTACTTC

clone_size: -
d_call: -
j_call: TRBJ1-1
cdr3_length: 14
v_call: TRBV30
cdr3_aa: CAWSVWGANTEAFF
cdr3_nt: TGTGCCTGGAGTGTATGGGGAGCGAACACTGAAGCTTTCTTT

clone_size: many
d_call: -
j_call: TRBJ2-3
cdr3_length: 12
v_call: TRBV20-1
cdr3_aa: CSAADSTDTQYF
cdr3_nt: TGCAGTGCGGCCGACAGCACAGATACGCAGTATTTT

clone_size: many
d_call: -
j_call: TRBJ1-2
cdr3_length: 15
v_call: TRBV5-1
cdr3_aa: CASSFTVDSFYGYTF
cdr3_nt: TGCGCCAGCAGCTTTACAGTCGACAGCTTCTATGGCTACACCTTC

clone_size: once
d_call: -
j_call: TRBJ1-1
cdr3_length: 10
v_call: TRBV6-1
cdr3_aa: CASRVTEAFF
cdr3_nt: TGTGCCAGCAGGGTGACTGAAGCTTTCTTT

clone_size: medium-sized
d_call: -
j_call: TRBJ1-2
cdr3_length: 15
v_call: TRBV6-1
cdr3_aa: CASSELAQSNYGYTF
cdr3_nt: TGTGCCAGCAGTGAACTAGCCCAGTCTAACTATGGCTACACCTTC

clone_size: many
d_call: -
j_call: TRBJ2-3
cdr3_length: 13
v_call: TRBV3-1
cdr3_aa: CASSQERGDTQYF
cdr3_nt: TGTGCCAGCAGCCAAGAGCGGGGAGATACGCAGTATTTT

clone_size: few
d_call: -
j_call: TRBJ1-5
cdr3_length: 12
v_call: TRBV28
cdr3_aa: CASSLGNQPQHF
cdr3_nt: TGTGCCAGCAGTTTGGGAAATCAGCCCCAGCATTTT

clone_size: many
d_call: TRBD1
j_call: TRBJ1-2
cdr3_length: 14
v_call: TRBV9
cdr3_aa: CVSSAGQGGYGYTF
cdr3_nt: TGTGTCAGCAGCGCGGGACAGGGTGGCTATGGCTACACCTTC

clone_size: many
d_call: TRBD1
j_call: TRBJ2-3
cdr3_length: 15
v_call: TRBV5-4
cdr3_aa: CASSLSQGAVGTQYF
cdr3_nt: TGTGCCAGCAGCTTGTCACAGGGGGCAGTAGGTACGCAGTATTTT

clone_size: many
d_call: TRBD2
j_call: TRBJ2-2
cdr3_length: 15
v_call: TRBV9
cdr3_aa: CASSPSGGAAGELFF
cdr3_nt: TGTGCCAGCAGCCCTAGCGGGGGGGCCGCCGGGGAGCTGTTTTTT

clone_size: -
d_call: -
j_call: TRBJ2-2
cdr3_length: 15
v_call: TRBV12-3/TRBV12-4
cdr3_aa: CASSIRVRPTVELFF
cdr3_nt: TGTGCCAGCAGTATCCGGGTACGGCCCACCGTGGAGCTGTTTTTT

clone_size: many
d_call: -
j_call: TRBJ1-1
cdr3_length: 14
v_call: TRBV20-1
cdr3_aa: CSARAGADNFEAFF
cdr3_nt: TGCAGTGCTAGAGCAGGGGCAGATAATTTTGAAGCTTTCTTT

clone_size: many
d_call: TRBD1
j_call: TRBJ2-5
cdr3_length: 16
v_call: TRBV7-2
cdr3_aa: CASSLNSGTGAETQYF
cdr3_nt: TGTGCCAGCAGCTTAAACTCCGGGACAGGGGCAGAGACCCAGTACTTC

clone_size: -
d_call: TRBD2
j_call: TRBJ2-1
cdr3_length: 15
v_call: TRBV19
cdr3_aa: CATQKPERETSEQFF
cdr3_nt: TGTGCCACTCAGAAACCCGAGCGGGAAACCTCGGAGCAGTTCTTC

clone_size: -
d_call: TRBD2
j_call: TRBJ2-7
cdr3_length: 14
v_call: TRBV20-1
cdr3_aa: CSAFPGTRRYEQYF
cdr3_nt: TGCAGTGCTTTTCCCGGGACTAGACGCTACGAGCAGTACTTC

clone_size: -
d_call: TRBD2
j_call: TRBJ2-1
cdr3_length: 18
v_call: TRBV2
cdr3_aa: CASSLGTICPLSYNDQFF
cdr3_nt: TGTGCCAGCAGCTTAGGGACTATCTGCCCCCTCTCCTACAATGATCAGTTCTTC

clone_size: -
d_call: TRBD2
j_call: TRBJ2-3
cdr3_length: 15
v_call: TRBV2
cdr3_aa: CASSLQRGGHWTQYF
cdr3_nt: TGTGCCAGCAGTTTACAGCGGGGGGGCCATTGGACGCAGTATTTT

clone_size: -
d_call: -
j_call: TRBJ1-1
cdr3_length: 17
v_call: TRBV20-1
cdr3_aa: CSARDPLPDSVNTEAFF
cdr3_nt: TGCAGTGCTAGAGATCCCCTTCCGGACAGCGTGAACACTGAAGCTTTCTTT

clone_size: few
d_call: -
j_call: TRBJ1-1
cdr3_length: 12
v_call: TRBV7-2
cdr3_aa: CASRLGHTEAFF
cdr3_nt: TGTGCCAGCAGGTTAGGCCACACTGAAGCTTTCTTT

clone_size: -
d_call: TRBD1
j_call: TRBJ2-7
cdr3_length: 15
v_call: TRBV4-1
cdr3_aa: CASSLGTGGRYEQYF
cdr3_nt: TGCGCCAGCAGCCTGGGGACAGGGGGCAGGTACGAGCAGTACTTC

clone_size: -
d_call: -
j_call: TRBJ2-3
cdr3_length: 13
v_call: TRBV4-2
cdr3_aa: CANSLAETDTQYF
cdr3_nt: TGTGCCAACAGCCTAGCCGAAACAGATACGCAGTATTTT

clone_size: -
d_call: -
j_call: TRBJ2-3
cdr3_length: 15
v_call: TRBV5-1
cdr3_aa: CASKQEGGRTDTQYF
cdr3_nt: TGCGCCAGCAAGCAGGAGGGGGGCAGGACAGATACGCAGTATTTT

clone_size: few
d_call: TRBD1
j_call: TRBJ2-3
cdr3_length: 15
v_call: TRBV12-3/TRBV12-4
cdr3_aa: CASSLAGTGSDTQYF
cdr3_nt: TGTGCCAGCAGTTTAGCGGGGACAGGGTCAGATACGCAGTATTTT

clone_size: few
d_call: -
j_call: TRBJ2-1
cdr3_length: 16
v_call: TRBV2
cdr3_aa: CASSEAQGGSYNERFF
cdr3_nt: TGTGCCAGCAGTGAAGCTCAGGGAGGCTCCTACAATGAGCGGTTCTTC

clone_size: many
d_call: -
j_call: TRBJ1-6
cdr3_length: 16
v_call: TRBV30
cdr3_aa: CAWSVQAGGWRSPLHF
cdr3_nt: TGTGCCTGGAGTGTACAGGCAGGTGGGTGGAGATCACCCCTCCACTTT

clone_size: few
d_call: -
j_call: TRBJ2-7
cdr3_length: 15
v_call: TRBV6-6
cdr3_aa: CASSYSSPGSYEQYF
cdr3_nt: TGTGCCAGCAGTTACTCGAGTCCAGGCTCCTACGAGCAGTACTTC

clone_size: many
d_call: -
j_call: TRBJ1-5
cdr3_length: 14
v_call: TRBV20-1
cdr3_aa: CSTQGGRDNQPQHF
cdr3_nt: TGCAGTACCCAGGGCGGGCGGGACAATCAGCCCCAGCATTTT

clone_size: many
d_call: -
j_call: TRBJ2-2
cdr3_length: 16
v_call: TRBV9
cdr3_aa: CASSPHGGEVTGELFF
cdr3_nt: TGTGCCAGCAGCCCACATGGGGGCGAGGTCACCGGGGAGCTGTTTTTT

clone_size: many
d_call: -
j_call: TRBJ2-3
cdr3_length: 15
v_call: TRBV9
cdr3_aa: CASSGGETSTDTQYF
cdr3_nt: TGTGCCAGTTCCGGTGGGGAAACTAGCACAGATACGCAGTATTTT

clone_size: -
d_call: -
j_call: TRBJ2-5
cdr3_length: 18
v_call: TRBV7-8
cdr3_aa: CASSLGDSYSSACETQYF
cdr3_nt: TGTGCCAGCAGCTTAGGGGACTCGTATTCCTCCGCGTGTGAGACCCAGTACTTC

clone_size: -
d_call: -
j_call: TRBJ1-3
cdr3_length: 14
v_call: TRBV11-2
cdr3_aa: CASSLGPATDTIYF
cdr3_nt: TGTGCCAGCAGCTTAGGACCGGCAACGGACACCATATATTTT

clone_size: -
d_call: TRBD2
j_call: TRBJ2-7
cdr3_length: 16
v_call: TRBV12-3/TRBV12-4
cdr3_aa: CASSLIRGRVYNEQYF
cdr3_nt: TGTGCCAGCAGTTTAATTCGGGGGAGGGTATACAACGAGCAGTACTTC